Following are 21 T cell receptor beta chains from one sample sequenced in a study of STAT5B mutations in CD4+ large granular lymphocyte leukemia. Profiled with immunoSEQ multiplex PCR; TCRdb holds only in-frame clones, not every one. The repertoire has 25,000 to 35,000 clones, about 89% of them found once; the top ten carry approximately 0.41%. Specimen: CD4+ T cells from blood buffy coats. All receptors derive from a human donor in good health.

The chain couples TRBV9 to TRBJ2-3; 14 nucleotides match TRBD2. The CDR3 contains 18 residues. V lost 3 bases, J lost 2 bases, and 8 bases stayed unmatched. Germline V gives CDR1 SGDLS, CDR2 YYNGEE. Here the CDR3 DNA reads TGTGCCAGCAGCGCGGGGACTAGCGGGGGCCTTACCACAGATACGCAGTATTTT. Translation gives CASSAGTSGGLTTDTQYF.

This chain connects TRBV9 to TRBJ1-4, with 10 positions matching TRBD1. The CDR3 runs to 18 residues. Looked up from germline, CDR1 is SGDLS and CDR2 is YYNGEE. V gave up 0 bases and J gave up 0 bases; unmatched junction bases: 5. DNA for the CDR3: TGTGCCAGCAGCGTAGGTGGAGGGACAGGGGCAACTAATGAAAAACTGTTTTTT. This sequence encodes CASSVGGGTGATNEKLFF.

This sequence joins TRBV28 and TRBJ2-1; TRBD1 is a possible D gene (6 bases). Germline V gene lookup returns CDR1 MDHEN and CDR2 SYDVKM. The CDR3 sequence is 15 residues long. Trimming removed 2 bases from V and 4 bases from J, with 12 bases in between. The CDR3 bases are TGTGCCAGCAGTTTAGGCAGGGGACGGTACAATGAGCAGTTCTTC. Its protein is CASSLGRGRYNEQFF.

The rearrangement links TRBV6-5 to TRBJ1-1; D is unclear. V lost 6 bases to trimming and J lost 1 base, with 15 bases between them. The V gene's germline CDR1 is MNHEY and CDR2 SVGAGI. The CDR3 runs 15 residues. CDR3 residues: CASSLDGLPNTEAFF. The CDR3, as DNA: TGTGCCAGCAGCCTCGACGGACTCCCGAACACTGAAGCTTTCTTT.

The chain employs TRBV29-1 and TRBJ2-2; D may be TRBD1 (6 bases). Germline CDR1 SQVTM, CDR2 ANQGSEA. Trimming left V 6 bases short and J 3 bases short, with 17 bases between. The CDR3 extends over 15 amino acids. The CDR3 region is CSVGWGRGDTGELFF. In DNA, the CDR3 is TGCAGCGTAGGTTGGGGGCGAGGCGACACCGGGGAGCTGTTTTTT.

The V and J genes are TRBV5-4 and TRBJ1-4, with 8 nucleotides matching TRBD1. Germline CDR1 reads SGHNT; CDR2 reads YYREEE (reference sequence). CDR3 length: 15 amino acids. V lost 0 bases and J lost 4; bases outside the gene matches: 2. The CDR3 region has the DNA TGTGCCAGCAGCTTGGGCGGACAGGGTAATGAAAAACTGTTTTTT. Encoded protein: CASSLGGQGNEKLFF.

The chain is built from TRBV11-2 and TRBJ2-3; 12 bases are shared with TRBD2. The trim removed 9 bases at V and 0 bases at J, leaving 7 bases unmatched. CDR1 and CDR2 (germline): SGHAT, FQNNGV. The CDR3 has 16 amino acids. CDR3: CASRLGLAGSTDTQYF. The CDR3 DNA is TGTGCCAGTAGGTTGGGACTAGCGGGTAGCACAGATACGCAGTATTTT.

The chain uses TRBV5-1 and TRBJ2-2, with 10 bases lining up with TRBD2. The CDR3 extends over 16 amino acids. Germline V lookup: CDR1 SGHRS, CDR2 YFSETQ. The V and J ends lost 7 bases and 4 bases, in that order; junction bases with no gene match: 10. CDR3 in amino acids: CASRAILAGGTGELFF. CDR3 DNA: TGCGCCAGCCGGGCAATATTAGCGGGAGGCACCGGGGAGCTGTTTTTT.

The chain uses TRBV5-4 and TRBJ2-7, with D maybe TRBD2 (7 bases). Germline V lookup: CDR1 SGHNT, CDR2 YYREEE (reference sequence). V was clipped by 4 bases and J by 5 bases, with 13 bases between them. This CDR3 is 13 amino acids long. This CDR3 is CASSLLGGDEQYF. CDR3 coding DNA: TGTGCCAGCAGCCTTTTAGGGGGGGACGAGCAGTACTTC. Complete variable domain (other parts from reference TRBV5-4 and TRBJ2-7): ETGVTQSPTHLIKTRGQQVTLRCSSQSGHNTVSWYQQALGQGPQFIFQYYREEENGRGNFPPRFSGLQFPNYSSELNVNALELDDSALYLCASSLLGGDEQYFGPGTRLTVT.

V is TRBV27 and J is TRBJ2-1; 10 bases map to TRBD1. The V gene end was trimmed by 6 bases and the J gene end by 9 bases; junction bases not matched to a gene: 14. The germline V gene encodes CDR1 MNHEY and CDR2 SMNVEV (reference sequence). The CDR3 consists of 16 residues. This CDR3 is CASSLNPGQGRSEQFF. In DNA, the CDR3 is TGTGCCAGCAGCTTAAATCCGGGACAGGGGAGAAGTGAGCAGTTCTTC.

The chain joins TRBV7-9 to TRBJ2-2; the match to TRBD1 covers 10 bases. Per germline, CDR1 SEHNR and CDR2 FQNEAQ (reference sequence). This CDR3 has 16 residues. V gave up 5 bases and J gave up 4 bases; unmatched junction bases: 7. The CDR3 sequence is CASSRRQGARTGELFF. The CDR3 DNA reads as TGTGCCAGCAGCCGAAGACAGGGGGCGCGCACCGGGGAGCTGTTTTTT.

This sequence joins TRBV27 and TRBJ2-1; 11 bases line up with TRBD2. Germline V CDR1 and CDR2: MNHEY, SMNVEV (reference sequence). The CDR3 has 17 amino acids. Trimming at V came to 4 bases and at J to 5 bases, leaving 10 bases not matched to a gene. Here the CDR3 reads CASSSSIAGGRHNEQFF. The CDR3 nucleotides read TGTGCCAGCAGTTCGTCAATAGCGGGAGGGAGGCACAATGAGCAGTTCTTC.

The gene calls are TRBV11-3 and TRBJ2-2; D gene uncertain. Germline V gene data show CDR1 as SGHNT and CDR2 as YENEEA. Deletions cut 5 bases from V and 4 bases from J, with 14 bases between. The CDR3 covers 15 residues. CDR3 loop: CASSPQFGSTGELFF. CDR3 sequence (DNA): TGTGCCAGCAGCCCCCAATTCGGTTCCACCGGGGAGCTGTTTTTT.

This clone was picked up a small number of times. This chain uses TRBV20-1 with TRBJ1-1; D is undetermined. Germline CDR1 reads DFQATT; CDR2 reads SNEGSKA (reference sequence). V was pared by 3 bases and J by 5 bases, with 7 bases between. The CDR3 has 11 amino acids. The CDR3 DNA reads TGCAGTGCTAGGGATGGTACTGAAGCTTTCTTT. Its translation is CSARDGTEAFF.

This clone has a handful of counts. The chain is built from TRBV7-6 and TRBJ1-1, with 8 nucleotides matching TRBD1. The germline V gene has CDR1 SGHVS and CDR2 FNYEAQ. V lost 5 bases to trimming and J lost 3 bases; unmatched junction nucleotides: 5. CDR3 size: 14 residues. CDR3 in DNA: TGTGCCAGCAGCCCTCGGACAGGGCACACTGAAGCTTTCTTT. Its protein product is CASSPRTGHTEAFF.

The chain has TRBV7-2 and TRBJ2-7; D gene uncertain. This CDR3 is built from 13 residues. From germline, CDR1 is SGHTA and CDR2 FQGNSA. V was trimmed by 1 base and J by 3 bases, leaving 7 bases between them. Here the CDR3 DNA reads TGTGCCAGCAGCTTAGGGGCCGGCTACGAGCAGTACTTC. Translation gives CASSLGAGYEQYF.

The V call is TRBV28, the J call TRBJ2-3; 8 nucleotides align to TRBD1. Germline values: CDR1 MDHEN, CDR2 SYDVKM. The CDR3 contains 18 residues. Trimming removed 1 base from V and 6 bases from J; junction bases left unmatched: 15. CDR3 in amino acids: CASSLSLGQGPYYDTQYF. DNA of the CDR3: TGTGCCAGCAGTTTATCGCTCGGACAGGGACCATACTATGATACGCAGTATTTT.

V usage is TRBV11-3 and J usage is TRBJ2-3, with D unclear. In germline, CDR1 is SGHNT, CDR2 YENEEA. The CDR3 totals 15 residues. Trimming stripped 2 bases from V and 0 bases from J, with 9 bases between. The CDR3 DNA reads TGTGCCAGCAGCTTAATCGGAACTAGCACAGATACGCAGTATTTT. Its protein product is CASSLIGTSTDTQYF.

The chain links TRBV30 to TRBJ2-1, with 8 bases identical to TRBD2. The CDR3 covers 15 residues. Germline V gives CDR1 GTSNPN, CDR2 SVGIG (reference sequence). V was pared by 4 bases and J by 5 bases, with 10 bases of the junction left unmatched. Here the CDR3 reads CAWTGLAGRNNEQFF. The CDR3 region has the DNA TGTGCCTGGACGGGTCTAGCGGGCCGTAACAATGAGCAGTTCTTC.

This rearrangement joins TRBV6-5 to TRBJ2-3; 10 nucleotides agree with TRBD2. Germline CDR1 reads MNHEY; CDR2 reads SVGAGI. This CDR3 region has 15 residues. Germline trimming cut 6 bases from V and 0 bases from J; bases unmatched to any gene: 3. This CDR3 reads CASRLAGASTDTQYF. The CDR3 region has the DNA TGTGCCAGCAGGCTAGCGGGAGCTAGCACAGATACGCAGTATTTT.

The chain recombines TRBV27 with TRBJ1-3; D gene unclear. The V gene's germline CDR1 is MNHEY and CDR2 SMNVEV (reference sequence). This CDR3 is 14 amino acids long. Trimming stripped 8 bases from V and 4 bases from J, with 15 bases between. Here the CDR3 DNA reads TGTGCCAGCCGATCATTAGGTTCGGGAAACACCATATATTTT. It codes for CASRSLGSGNTIYF.